Listed below are T cell receptor beta chains from one sample, sequenced in a study of Ad26.COV2.S vaccination and SARS-CoV-2 variants. The protocol was immunoSEQ multiplex PCR, while the TCRdb copy is restricted to in-frame clones and leaves out a portion. The repertoire consists of 400,000 to 450,000 clones, with approximately 92% occurring once and the leading ten covering more than 9%. The input for sequencing was peripheral blood, taken in a trial of Ad26.COV2.S vaccine versus placebo. The receptors shown here come from a person aged 18-65 years who received the Ad26.COV2.S COVID-19 vaccine or a placebo. CDR3s include the opening cysteine and the closing phenylalanine or tryptophan.

v_gene: TRBV7-9
CDR3aa: CASSLYRNNEQFF

v_gene: TRBV10-3
CDR3aa: CAISDSASGNEQFF

v_gene: TRBV12-3/TRBV12-4
CDR3aa: CASSSFVNEQFF

v_gene: TRBV29-1
CDR3aa: CSAGGGGGTGELFF

v_gene: TRBV7-9
CDR3aa: CASSPLRDREQETQYF

v_gene: TRBV6-6
CDR3aa: CASSYSRDRGDEQYF

v_gene: TRBV2
CDR3aa: CASSEQGGLGTEAFF

v_gene: TRBV9
CDR3aa: CASSVASGYNEQFF

v_gene: TRBV5-1
CDR3aa: CASSWGLAGNFSGANVLTF

v_gene: TRBV12-3/TRBV12-4
CDR3aa: CASSSRLGETQYF

v_gene: TRBV21-1
CDR3aa: CASRRGKTQYF

v_gene: TRBV6-2/TRBV6-3
CDR3aa: CASSFLPGQPATYF